The 8 T cell receptor beta chains reported below all come from one sample, sequenced in a study of PD-L1 blockade in urothelial cancer. Clones were read by immunoSEQ multiplex PCR, and TCRdb kept only the in-frame ones, dropping some. The table records approximately 63,000 clones, approximately 75% of them present only once. Indicated time point: pretreatment peripheral blood. Sample: PBMCs, taken around atezolizumab (anti-PD-L1) treatment. The receptors were sampled from a man between 65 and 80 years old with urothelial cancer.

The chain links TRBV5-1 to TRBJ1-4; TRBD1 matches 9 bases. V lost 8 bases and J lost 5; bases outside the gene matches: 10. The length of the CDR3 is 15 residues. Germline V gene data show CDR1 as SGHRS and CDR2 as YFSETQ. CDR3 sequence: CASATGGSSNEKLFF. As DNA, the CDR3 is TGCGCCAGTGCGACAGGGGGAAGCTCAAATGAAAAACTGTTTTTT.

This clone is a singleton in its sample. The chain's CDR3 is CASSRTGVNTEAFF. The CDR3 region has the DNA TGTGCCAGCAGTCGGACAGGCGTGAACACTGAAGCTTTCTTT. The genes are TRBV6-6 and TRBJ1-1; 7 bases agree with TRBD1. Trimming removed 5 bases from V and 0 bases from J; junction bases left unmatched: 3. CDR1 and CDR2 (germline): MNHNY, SVGAGI (reference sequence). This CDR3 spans 14 amino acids.

This rearrangement joins TRBV25-1 to TRBJ1-2; D gene ambiguous. Germline CDR1 reads MGHDK; CDR2 reads SYGVNS. The CDR3 loop spans 11 amino acids. Trimming took off 8 bases at V and 0 bases at J, with 4 bases between the two ends. The CDR3 sequence: CASGANYGYTF. In DNA, the CDR3 is TGTGCCAGCGGAGCTAACTATGGCTACACCTTC.

Only a few counts were recorded for this clone. The rearrangement joins TRBV5-1 to TRBJ1-3, with no clear D. CDR3 length: 14 amino acids. The V gene's germline CDR1 is SGHRS and CDR2 YFSETQ. Trimming took 0 bases from V and 3 from J, leaving 7 bases between them. The CDR3, as DNA: TGCGCCAGCAGCTTGGCGGGTTATGGAAACACCATATATTTT. It translates to CASSLAGYGNTIYF.

This chain connects TRBV4-1 to TRBJ2-2, with D perhaps matching TRBD2 (5 bases). Trimming stripped 1 base from V and 4 bases from J, with 10 bases between. The CDR3 loop spans 15 amino acids. Germline V gene data show CDR1 as MGHRA and CDR2 as YSYEKL. CDR3 amino acids: CASSQASGFTGELFF. The CDR3 nucleotides are TGCGCCAGCAGCCAAGCAAGCGGCTTCACCGGGGAGCTGTTTTTT.

This clone was observed a single time. This rearrangement joins TRBV5-6 to TRBJ2-1, with TRBD2 matching 9 bases. V lost 5 bases to trimming and J lost 4 bases; unmatched junction nucleotides: 7. This CDR3 is built from 15 residues. Per the germline V gene, CDR1 is SGHDT and CDR2 is YYEEEE. The chain's CDR3 is CASRSSGRGYNEQFF. CDR3 DNA: TGTGCCAGCAGGAGTAGCGGGAGAGGGTACAATGAGCAGTTCTTC.

This chain connects TRBV4-3 to TRBJ2-2; 7 bases map to TRBD2. With 0 bases clipped from V and 6 bases from J, the junction kept 10 bases outside the gene matches. The CDR3 is made up of 17 amino acids. CDR1 LGHNA and CDR2 YSLEER come from the germline V gene. CDR3 nucleotides: TGCGCCAGCAGCCAAGAAATAACGGCGGGAGAACCCGGGGAGCTGTTTTTT. It specifies CASSQEITAGEPGELFF.

This chain uses TRBV15 with TRBJ2-5; TRBD2 matches 11 bases. V lost 4 bases, J lost 5 bases, and 9 bases stayed unmatched. Germline lookup yields CDR1 LNHNV and CDR2 YYDKDF (reference sequence). This CDR3 spans 16 amino acids. The CDR3 DNA reads as TGTGCCACCAGCACCCTCGGGCTAGCGGGAGGTGAGACCCAGTACTTC. This codes for CATSTLGLAGGETQYF. Based on the CDR3 plus reference TRBV15 and TRBJ2-5, the full variable domain is DAMVIQNPRYQVTQFGKPVTLSCSQTLNHNVMYWYQQKSSQAPKLLFHYYDKDFNNEADTPDNFQSRRPNTSFCFLDIRSPGLGDTAMYLCATSTLGLAGGETQYFGPGTRLLVL.